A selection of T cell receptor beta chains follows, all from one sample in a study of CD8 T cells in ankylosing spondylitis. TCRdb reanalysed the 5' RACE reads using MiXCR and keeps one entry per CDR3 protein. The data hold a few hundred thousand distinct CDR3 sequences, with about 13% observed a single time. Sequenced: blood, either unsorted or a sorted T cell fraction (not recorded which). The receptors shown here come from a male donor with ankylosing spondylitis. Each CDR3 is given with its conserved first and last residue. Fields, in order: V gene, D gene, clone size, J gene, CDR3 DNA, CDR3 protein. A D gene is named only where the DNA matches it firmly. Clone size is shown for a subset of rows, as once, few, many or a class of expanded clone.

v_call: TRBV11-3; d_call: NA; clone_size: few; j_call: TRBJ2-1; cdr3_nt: TGTGCCAGCAGCCCACGGGGGGCTAGTGAGCAGTTCTTC; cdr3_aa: CASSPRGASEQFF
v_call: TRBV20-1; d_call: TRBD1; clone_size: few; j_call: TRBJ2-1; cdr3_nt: TGCAGTGCTAGAGGTCCGGGACAGGGGTCCCATGAGCAGTTCTTC; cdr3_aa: CSARGPGQGSHEQFF
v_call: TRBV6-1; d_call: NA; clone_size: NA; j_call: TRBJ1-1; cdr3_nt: TGTGCCAGCAGTGAAAGCAGTCACGGGTATGGCACTGAAGCTTTCTTT; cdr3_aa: CASSESSHGYGTEAFF
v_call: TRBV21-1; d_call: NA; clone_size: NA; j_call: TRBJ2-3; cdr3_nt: TGTGCCAGCAGACGGGGGAGAACGCAGTATTTT; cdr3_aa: CASRRGRTQYF
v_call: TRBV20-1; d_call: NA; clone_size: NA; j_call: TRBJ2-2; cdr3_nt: TGCAGTGCTAGAGATAAAGGCGCAGTGCGGACCGGGGAGCTGTTTTTT; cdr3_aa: CSARDKGAVRTGELFF
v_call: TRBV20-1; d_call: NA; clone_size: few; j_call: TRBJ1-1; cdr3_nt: TGCAGTGCCCTGGGAACAGGAAAGAACACTGAAGCTTTCTTT; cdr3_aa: CSALGTGKNTEAFF
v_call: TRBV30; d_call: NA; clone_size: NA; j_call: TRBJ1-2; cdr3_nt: TGTGCCTGGAGTGGAGGACCCGTCTTTGCAGGCTACACCTTC; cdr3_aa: CAWSGGPVFAGYTF
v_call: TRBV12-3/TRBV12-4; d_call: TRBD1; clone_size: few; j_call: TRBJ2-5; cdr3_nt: TGTGCCAGCAGGTCGACAGGGGGTGCGGAGACCCAGTACTTC; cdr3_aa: CASRSTGGAETQYF
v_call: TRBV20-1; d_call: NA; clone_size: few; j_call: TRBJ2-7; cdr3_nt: TGCAGTGCTAGACTACAATACGCCACAACCCAGTACTTC; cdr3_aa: CSARLQYATTQYF
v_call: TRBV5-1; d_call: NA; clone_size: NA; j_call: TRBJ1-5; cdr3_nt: TGCGCCAGCAGCTTGGCAGGGGCGCGCAATCAGCCCCAGCATTTT; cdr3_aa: CASSLAGARNQPQHF
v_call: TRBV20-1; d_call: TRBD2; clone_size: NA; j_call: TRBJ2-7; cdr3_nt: TGCAGTGCTCCTCTAGCGGGGAAAATCTACGAGCAGTACTTC; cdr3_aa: CSAPLAGKIYEQYF
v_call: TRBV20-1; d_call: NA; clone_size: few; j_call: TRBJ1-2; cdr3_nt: TGCAGTGCTGCTACAGTGGGTGGCTACACCTTC; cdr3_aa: CSAATVGGYTF
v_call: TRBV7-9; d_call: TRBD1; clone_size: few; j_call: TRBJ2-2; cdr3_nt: TGTGCCAGCAGCTTAGCGCTCCAGGGGGACACCGGGGAGCTGTTTTTT; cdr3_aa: CASSLALQGDTGELFF
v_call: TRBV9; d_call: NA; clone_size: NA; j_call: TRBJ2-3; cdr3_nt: TGTGCCAGCAGCGTAGAGGCGGGGTTGTCAGATACGCAGTATTTT; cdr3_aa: CASSVEAGLSDTQYF
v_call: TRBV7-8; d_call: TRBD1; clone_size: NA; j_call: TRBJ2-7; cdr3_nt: TGTGCCAGCAGCTCCCGGACAGGAACTCCCTACGAGCAGTACTTC; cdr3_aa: CASSSRTGTPYEQYF
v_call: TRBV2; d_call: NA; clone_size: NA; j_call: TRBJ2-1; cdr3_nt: TGTGCCAGCAGCACTATTGGAGGCACTGAGCAGTTCTTC; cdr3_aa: CASSTIGGTEQFF
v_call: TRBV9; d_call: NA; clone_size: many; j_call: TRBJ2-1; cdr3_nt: TGTGCCAGCAGCGTAAGTGGGAGGGGGAACTACAATGAGCAGTTCTTC; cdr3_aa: CASSVSGRGNYNEQFF
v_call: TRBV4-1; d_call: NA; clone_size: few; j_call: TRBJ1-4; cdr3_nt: TGCGCCACCCGAGGGATGGGTGAAAAACTGTTTTTT; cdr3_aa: CATRGMGEKLFF
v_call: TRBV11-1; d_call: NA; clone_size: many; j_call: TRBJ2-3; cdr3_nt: TGTGCCAGCAGCTCCCCTCTCCTCACAGATACGCAGTATTTT; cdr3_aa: CASSSPLLTDTQYF
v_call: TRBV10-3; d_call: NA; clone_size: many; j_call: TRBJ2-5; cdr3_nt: TGTGCCATCAGTGAGGTCGGAGCCCGGACAGAGACCCAGTACTTC; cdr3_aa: CAISEVGARTETQYF
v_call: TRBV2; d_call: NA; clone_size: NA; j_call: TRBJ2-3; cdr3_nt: TGTGCCAGCAGCGCCACCTTCACAGATACGCAGTATTTT; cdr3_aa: CASSATFTDTQYF
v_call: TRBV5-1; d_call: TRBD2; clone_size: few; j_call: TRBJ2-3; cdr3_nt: TGCGCCAGCAGCTCGGGACTAGCGGGGGGGTTGGATACGCAGTATTTT; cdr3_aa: CASSSGLAGGLDTQYF
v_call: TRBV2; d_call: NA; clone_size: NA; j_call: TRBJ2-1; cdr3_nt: TGTGCCAGCAGTGGGGCCCCCTGGGGGGAGACTGACAATGAGCAGTTCTTC; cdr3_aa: CASSGAPWGETDNEQFF
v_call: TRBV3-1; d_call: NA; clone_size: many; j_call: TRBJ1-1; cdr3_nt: TGTGCCAGCAGCCATTCGGGTGGGGTTACTGAAGCTTTCTTT; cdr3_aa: CASSHSGGVTEAFF
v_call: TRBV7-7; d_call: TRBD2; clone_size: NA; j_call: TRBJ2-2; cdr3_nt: TGTGCCAGCAGCTCCATTAGCGGGAGGGACACCGGGGAGCTGTTTTTT; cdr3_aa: CASSSISGRDTGELFF
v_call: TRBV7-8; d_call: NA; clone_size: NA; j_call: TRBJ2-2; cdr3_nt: TGTGCCAGCAGCCTCCTGAGGTTCGGGGAGCTGTTTTTT; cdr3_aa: CASSLLRFGELFF
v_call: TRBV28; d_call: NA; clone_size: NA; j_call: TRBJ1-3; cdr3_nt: TGTGCCAGCAGCCGCAGCGTAAACACCATATATTTT; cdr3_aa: CASSRSVNTIYF
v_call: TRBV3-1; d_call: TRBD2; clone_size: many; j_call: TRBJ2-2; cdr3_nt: TGTGCCAGCAGAACGGAAGCGGGACGCGGGGCCGGGGAGCTGTTTTTT; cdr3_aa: CASRTEAGRGAGELFF
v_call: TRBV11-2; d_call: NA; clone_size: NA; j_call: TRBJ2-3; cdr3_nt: TGTGCCAGCAGTACCGCCACAGATACGCAGTATTTT; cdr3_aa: CASSTATDTQYF
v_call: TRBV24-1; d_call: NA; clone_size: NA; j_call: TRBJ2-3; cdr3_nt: TGTGCCACCTTCTGGCAGAACCCCCGCAACCACTTCCGCACAGATACGCAGTATTTT; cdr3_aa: CATFWQNPRNHFRTDTQYF
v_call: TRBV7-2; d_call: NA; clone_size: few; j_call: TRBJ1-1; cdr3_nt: TGTGCCAGCAGCCAAATGGGGGGAACTGAAGCTTTCTTT; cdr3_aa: CASSQMGGTEAFF
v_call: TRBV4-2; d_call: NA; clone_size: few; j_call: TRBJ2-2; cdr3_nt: TGTGCCAGCAGCCAAGATGCGGCAGGGAACACCGGGGAGCTGTTTTTT; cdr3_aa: CASSQDAAGNTGELFF
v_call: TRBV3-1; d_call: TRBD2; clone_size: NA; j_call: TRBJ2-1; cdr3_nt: TGTGCCAGCAGCCACCGCAAAATAACTAGCGGAAACAATGAGCAGTTCTTC; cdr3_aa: CASSHRKITSGNNEQFF
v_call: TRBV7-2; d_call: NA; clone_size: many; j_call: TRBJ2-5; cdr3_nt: TGTGCCAGCAGCTTAGGGGTGACGGGGTCTGAGACCCAGTACTTC; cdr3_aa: CASSLGVTGSETQYF
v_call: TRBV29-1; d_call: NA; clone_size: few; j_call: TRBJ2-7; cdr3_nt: TGCAGCGTAACAGGGAATCCCTACGAGCAGTACTTC; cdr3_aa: CSVTGNPYEQYF
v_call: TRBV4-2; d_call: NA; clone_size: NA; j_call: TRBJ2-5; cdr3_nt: TGTGCCAGCACCCAAGCTCCGGGGCTGGAGACCCAGTACTTC; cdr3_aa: CASTQAPGLETQYF
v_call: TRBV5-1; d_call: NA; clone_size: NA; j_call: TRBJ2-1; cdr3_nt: TGCGCCAGCAGCTTGGCTTCCCTATACAATGAGCAGTTCTTC; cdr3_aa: CASSLASLYNEQFF
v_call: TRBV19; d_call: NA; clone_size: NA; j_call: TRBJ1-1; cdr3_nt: TGTGCCAGTAGTATTAACACCAACACTGAAGCTTTCTTT; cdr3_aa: CASSINTNTEAFF
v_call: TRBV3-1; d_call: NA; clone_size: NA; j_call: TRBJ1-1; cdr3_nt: TGTGCCAGCAGCCTGGGGGTAAAGGGACCGGGAGACACTGAAGCTTTCTTT; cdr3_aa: CASSLGVKGPGDTEAFF
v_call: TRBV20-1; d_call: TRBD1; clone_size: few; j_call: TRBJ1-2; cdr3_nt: TGCAGTGCCCTTAGACAGGGATTGGACTATGGCTACACCTTC; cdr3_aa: CSALRQGLDYGYTF
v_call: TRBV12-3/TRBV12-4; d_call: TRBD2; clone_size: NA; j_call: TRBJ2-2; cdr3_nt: TGTGCCTGCAGTTTACTAGCGGGAGTTCTGTGGGGGACCGGGGAGCTGTTTTTT; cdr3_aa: CACSLLAGVLWGTGELFF
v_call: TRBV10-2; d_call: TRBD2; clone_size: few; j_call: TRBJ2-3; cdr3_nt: TGCGCCAGCAGGCCGGGAGGGCCCCCCACAGATACGCAGTATTTT; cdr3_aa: CASRPGGPPTDTQYF
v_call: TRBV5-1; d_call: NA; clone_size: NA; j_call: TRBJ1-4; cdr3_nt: TGCGCCAGCAGCCCCGCCTTGGGACACCCTAATGAAAAACTGTTTTTT; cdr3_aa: CASSPALGHPNEKLFF
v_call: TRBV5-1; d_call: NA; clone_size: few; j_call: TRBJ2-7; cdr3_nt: TGCGCCAGCAGCTTGGGAGGCACCCCCTACGAGCAGTACTTC; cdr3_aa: CASSLGGTPYEQYF
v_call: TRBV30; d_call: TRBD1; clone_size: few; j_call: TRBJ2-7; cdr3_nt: TGTGCCTCAACACAGGGGGCGCGTTACGAGCAGTACTTC; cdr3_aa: CASTQGARYEQYF
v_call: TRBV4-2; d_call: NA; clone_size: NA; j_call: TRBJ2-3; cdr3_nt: TGTGCCAGCAGCCAGGACCTAGCAGTGAGCACAGATACGCAGTATTTT; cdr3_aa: CASSQDLAVSTDTQYF
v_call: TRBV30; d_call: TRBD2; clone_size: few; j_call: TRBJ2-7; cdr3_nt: TGTGCCGGGCATTTCACTAGCGACTCCTACGAGCAGTACTTC; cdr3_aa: CAGHFTSDSYEQYF
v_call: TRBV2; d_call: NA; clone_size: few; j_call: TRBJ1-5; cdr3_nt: TGTGCCAGCGGGCAAGGGCTCAATCAGCCCCAGCATTTT; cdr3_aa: CASGQGLNQPQHF
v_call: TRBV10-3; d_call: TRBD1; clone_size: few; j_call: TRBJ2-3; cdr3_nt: TGTGCCATCAGTGAGTCGGACAGGGCAGATACGCAGTATTTT; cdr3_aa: CAISESDRADTQYF
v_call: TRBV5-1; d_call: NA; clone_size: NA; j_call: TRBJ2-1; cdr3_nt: TGCGCCAGCTTTCGGGAGAGCGGCTACAATGAGCAGTTCTTC; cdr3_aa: CASFRESGYNEQFF
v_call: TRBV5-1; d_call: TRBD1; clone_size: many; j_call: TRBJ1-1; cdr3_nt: TGCGCCAGCAGCTTGGGGTCGGGACAGGAAGCTTTCTTT; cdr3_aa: CASSLGSGQEAFF
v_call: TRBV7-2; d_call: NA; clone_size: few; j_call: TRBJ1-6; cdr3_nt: TGTGCCAGCAGCCTCCAGTCGGGAGGGACTAATTCACCCCTCCACTTT; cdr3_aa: CASSLQSGGTNSPLHF
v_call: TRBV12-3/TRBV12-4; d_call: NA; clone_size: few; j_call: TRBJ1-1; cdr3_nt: TGTGCCAGCAGCCAACAGGGCTTCACTGAAGCTTTCTTT; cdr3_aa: CASSQQGFTEAFF
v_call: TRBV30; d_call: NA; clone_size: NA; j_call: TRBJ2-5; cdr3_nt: TGTGCCTGGTCTCTAAAGGCGGAAGGAGGGGAGACCCAGTACTTC; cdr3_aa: CAWSLKAEGGETQYF
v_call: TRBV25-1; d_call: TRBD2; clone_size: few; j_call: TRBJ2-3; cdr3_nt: TGTGCCAGCCTTCGGGGGGGGGGCCCCTTCCATACGCAGTATTTT; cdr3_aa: CASLRGGGPFHTQYF
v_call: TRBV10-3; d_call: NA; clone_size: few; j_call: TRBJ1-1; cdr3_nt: TGTGCCATCAGTGAGTCTGAGATTAACACTGAAGCTTTCTTT; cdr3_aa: CAISESEINTEAFF
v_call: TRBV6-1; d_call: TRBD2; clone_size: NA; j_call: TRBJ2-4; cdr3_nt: TGTGCCAGCAGTGACACTAGCGGGAGTTTTGAAAACATTCAGTACTTC; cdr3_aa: CASSDTSGSFENIQYF
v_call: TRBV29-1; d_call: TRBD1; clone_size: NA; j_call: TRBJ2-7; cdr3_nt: TGCAGCGCCTATCTTGGACAGGGGGAAGAGCAGTACTTC; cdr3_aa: CSAYLGQGEEQYF
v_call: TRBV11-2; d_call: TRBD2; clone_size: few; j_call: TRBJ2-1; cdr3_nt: TGTGCCAGCAGCTTAGATCGCGGCGGGAGCTCCTACAATGAGCAGTTCTTC; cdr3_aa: CASSLDRGGSSYNEQFF
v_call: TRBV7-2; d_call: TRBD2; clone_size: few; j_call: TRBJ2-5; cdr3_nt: TGTGCCAGCAGCTTAGCTAGGACTAGCGACGGAGAGACCCAGTACTTC; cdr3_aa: CASSLARTSDGETQYF